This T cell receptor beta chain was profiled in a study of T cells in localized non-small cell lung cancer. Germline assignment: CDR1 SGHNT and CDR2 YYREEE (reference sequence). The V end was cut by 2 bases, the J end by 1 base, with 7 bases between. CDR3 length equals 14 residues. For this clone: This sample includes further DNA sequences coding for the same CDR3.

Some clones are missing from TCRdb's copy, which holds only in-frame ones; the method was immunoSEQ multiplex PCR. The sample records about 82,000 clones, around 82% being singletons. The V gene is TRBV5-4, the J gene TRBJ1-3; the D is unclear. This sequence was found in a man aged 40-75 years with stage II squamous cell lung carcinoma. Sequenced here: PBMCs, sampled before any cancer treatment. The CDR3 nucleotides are TGTGCCAGCAGCTTAGGCGTGTCTGGAAACACCATATATTTT. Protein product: CASSLGVSGNTIYF.